The 24 T cell receptor beta chains in this list originate from one sample, sequenced in a study of CD8+ T cells in alopecia areata. TCR sequencing used cDNA made by reverse transcription of extracted RNA. The data were produced by immunoSEQ multiplex PCR, yet TCRdb's version contains in-frame clones alone and is incomplete. The data show 120,000 to 150,000 clones, less than 65% seen once. The sequenced material came from CD8+ T cells sorted from blood. These receptors all come from a human donor in good health.

The table lists this clone with a few counts. The V call is TRBV19, the J call TRBJ2-7; no reliable D call. The germline V and J ends were trimmed by 1 base and 2 bases, with 9 bases remaining between them. CDR3 size: 14 residues. CDR1 and CDR2 from the germline V gene are LNHDA and SQIVND (reference sequence). CDR3 amino acids: CASSIGGSTYEQYF. CDR3 bases: TGTGCCAGTAGTATAGGCGGCAGTACCTACGAGCAGTACTTC. Variable domain in full (rest from reference TRBV19 and TRBJ2-7): DGGITQSPKYLFRKEGQNVTLSCEQNLNHDAMYWYRQDPGQGLRLIYYSQIVNDFQKGDIAEGYSVSREKKESFPLTVTSAQKNPTAFYLCASSIGGSTYEQYFGPGTRLTVT.

The chain has TRBV6-6 and TRBJ2-7, with D possibly matching TRBD1 (6 bases). This CDR3 region has 13 residues. Trimming pared 7 bases from V and 3 bases from J, leaving 13 bases between. Germline CDR1 and CDR2: MNHNY and SVGAGI (reference sequence). The CDR3 DNA sequence: TGTGCCAGCACCCTAGGACAGTACTACGAGCAGTACTTC. Its protein is CASTLGQYYEQYF.

The V call is TRBV13, the J call TRBJ2-1; TRBD1 is a possible D gene (6 bases). Germline CDR1 PRHDT, CDR2 FYEKMQ (reference sequence). This CDR3 comprises 17 residues. Trimming stripped 5 bases from V and 4 bases from J, with 21 bases between. The CDR3 protein is CASSPRTGTTSYNEQFF. CDR3 in DNA: TGTGCCAGCAGCCCTCGAACCGGGACAACCTCTTACAATGAGCAGTTCTTC.

For the CDR3, the DNA is TGCGCCAGCAGCTTCGGAGGAATCCAAGGCTACACCTTC. Its protein product is CASSFGGIQGYTF. V gene TRBV5-1 combines with J gene TRBJ1-2, with D hard to call. V lost 2 bases to trimming and J lost 8 bases, with 13 bases between them. The CDR3 spans 13 residues. Germline lookup yields CDR1 SGHRS and CDR2 YFSETQ.

This rearrangement joins TRBV7-9 to TRBJ2-1, with 8 bases lining up with TRBD2. Germline V lookup: CDR1 SEHNR, CDR2 FQNEAQ (reference sequence). The CDR3 has 15 residues. V shed 4 bases and J 7 bases; nucleotides not matched to a gene: 9. The CDR3 nucleotides read TGTGCCAGCAGCTATACTAGCGGTACTTGGAATGAGCAGTTCTTC. Its protein is CASSYTSGTWNEQFF.

The chain couples TRBV9 to TRBJ2-1; TRBD1 or TRBD2 may be the D gene (6 bases each). V lost 0 bases to trimming and J lost 7 bases, with 8 bases between them. There are 13 residues in the CDR3. Germline assignment: CDR1 SGDLS and CDR2 YYNGEE. The CDR3 protein is CASSVEGGNEQFF. The CDR3 coding sequence is TGTGCCAGCAGCGTAGAAGGGGGGAATGAGCAGTTCTTC.

The genes are TRBV29-1 and TRBJ2-2, with 7 nucleotides matching TRBD1. The ends lost 6 bases at V and 0 bases at J; junction bases unmatched: 1. This CDR3 comprises 13 residues. Germline CDR1 is SQVTM and CDR2 is ANQGSEA. The CDR3 is CSVGQANTGELFF. CDR3 nucleotide sequence: TGCAGCGTCGGACAGGCGAACACCGGGGAGCTGTTTTTT.

The V call is TRBV6-5, the J call TRBJ2-5; weak D call: TRBD1 (6 bases). V gave up 8 bases and J gave up 4 bases, with 17 bases separating them. CDR3 size: 14 residues. CDR1 and CDR2 from the germline V gene are MNHEY and SVGAGI. CDR3 amino acids: CASGRARGGETQYF. CDR3 bases: TGTGCCAGCGGACGGGCGCGAGGGGGAGAGACCCAGTACTTC.

The V and J genes are TRBV5-4 and TRBJ2-3; D perhaps matches TRBD2 (5 bases). The CDR3 consists of 16 residues. Germline V gene data show CDR1 as SGHNT and CDR2 as YYREEE (reference sequence). Trimming pared 2 bases from V and 4 bases from J, leaving 17 bases between. CDR3 sequence (DNA): TGTGCCAGCAGCTTTGGAACCCTTCACGGGGCAGATACGCAGTATTTT. This gives the protein CASSFGTLHGADTQYF.

The CDR3 spells CSELPQGAETQYF. The CDR3 bases are TGCAGCGAGCTCCCCCAGGGGGCAGAGACCCAGTACTTC. The chain couples TRBV29-1 to TRBJ2-5, with 8 bases aligning to TRBD1. The CDR3 extends over 13 amino acids. V lost 7 bases, J lost 4 bases, and 8 bases stayed unmatched. Germline V gene sequence: CDR1 SQVTM, CDR2 ANQGSEA.

The chain combines TRBV7-9 with TRBJ2-3; 7 bases align to TRBD2. CDR3 length equals 18 residues. CDR1 and CDR2 (germline): SEHNR, FQNEAQ (reference sequence). The J segment lost 6 bases and the V segment lost 2 bases, leaving 17 bases of the junction unmatched. This CDR3 reads CASSLPAGSSAGGDTQYF. The CDR3 bases are TGTGCCAGCAGCTTACCAGCGGGGAGTAGCGCTGGCGGGGATACGCAGTATTTT.

The rearrangement uses TRBV25-1 and TRBJ1-2, with a weak D call TRBD1 (5 bases). This CDR3 spans 13 amino acids. The germline V and J ends were trimmed by 3 bases and 4 bases, with 9 bases remaining between them. In germline, CDR1 is MGHDK, CDR2 SYGVNS. The CDR3 loop reads CASSDWGTYGYTF. The CDR3, as DNA: TGTGCCAGCAGTGACTGGGGGACCTATGGCTACACCTTC.

Regarding this clone: Other DNA variants within this sample encode the same CDR3. CDR3 in DNA: TGTGCCAGCAGCGCAGGGGAGACCCAGTACTTC. Its translation is CASSAGETQYF. V usage is TRBV9 and J usage is TRBJ2-5; TRBD1 might be the D (5 bases). There are 11 residues in the CDR3. Trimming removed 3 bases at V and 5 bases at J, with 5 bases between. In germline, CDR1 is SGDLS, CDR2 YYNGEE.

This clone was seen a handful of times. The chain links TRBV28 to TRBJ2-2, with D possibly being TRBD1 (5 bases). The CDR3 length is 15 residues. Germline loops: CDR1 MDHEN, CDR2 SYDVKM. Between the trimmed V and J ends, which lost 5 bases and 6 bases, there was a span of 16 bases. The CDR3 nucleotides are TGTGCCAGCAGTAATTACAGGATTTCGGCCGGGGAGCTGTTTTTT. Translated: CASSNYRISAGELFF.

The CDR3: CASSPPIAGGPEETQYF. DNA of the CDR3: TGTGCCAGCTCACCACCGATAGCGGGAGGTCCAGAAGAGACCCAGTACTTC. The chain employs TRBV18 and TRBJ2-5; 10 nucleotides agree with TRBD2. The trim removed 0 bases at V and 3 bases at J, leaving 7 bases unmatched. Germline loops: CDR1 KGHSH, CDR2 LQKENI. The CDR3 totals 17 residues.

The chain couples TRBV2 to TRBJ1-2; no definite D call. V dropped 3 bases and J dropped 1 base, with 9 bases sitting between them. The CDR3 is 14 residues long. The germline V gene has CDR1 SNHLY and CDR2 FYNNEI. CDR3 bases: TGTGCCAGCAGTGATGGGGAGATTAACTATGGCTACACCTTC. Residues: CASSDGEINYGYTF.

The rearrangement joins TRBV27 to TRBJ2-7; TRBD1 might be the D (5 bases). The CDR3 extends over 14 amino acids. Germline assignment: CDR1 MNHEY and CDR2 SMNVEV (reference sequence). Trimming removed 3 bases at V and 2 bases at J, with 11 bases between. CDR3 region: CASSLRGAAYEQYF. As DNA, the CDR3 is TGTGCCAGCAGTTTGCGTGGGGCCGCCTACGAGCAGTACTTC.

V and J are TRBV19 and TRBJ2-6; possibly TRBD2 for D (5 bases). Germline values: CDR1 LNHDA, CDR2 SQIVND (reference sequence). The V end was cut by 3 bases, the J end by 4 bases, with 19 bases between. CDR3 size: 18 residues. CDR3 sequence reads: CASSITRGLAAGANVLTF. The CDR3 DNA reads as TGTGCCAGTAGTATCACCCGCGGGTTGGCTGCGGGGGCCAACGTCCTGACTTTC. Complete variable domain (other parts from reference TRBV19 and TRBJ2-6): DGGITQSPKYLFRKEGQNVTLSCEQNLNHDAMYWYRQDPGQGLRLIYYSQIVNDFQKGDIAEGYSVSREKKESFPLTVTSAQKNPTAFYLCASSITRGLAAGANVLTFGAGSRLTVL.

V is TRBV27 and J is TRBJ2-1; no definite D call. The length of the CDR3 is 15 residues. V gave up 5 bases and J gave up 3 bases, with 14 bases separating them. Germline CDR1 MNHEY, CDR2 SMNVEV (reference sequence). This CDR3 is CASSRHVSGYNEQFF. The CDR3, as DNA: TGTGCCAGCAGTCGACACGTCTCGGGCTACAATGAGCAGTTCTTC.

The V call is TRBV9, the J call TRBJ2-6, with D possibly matching TRBD2 (5 bases). Germline lookup yields CDR1 SGDLS and CDR2 YYNGEE. With 1 base removed from V and 0 bases from J, the gap between germline ends came to 8 bases. The length of the CDR3 is 16 residues. CDR3: CASSVSGNSGANVLTF. Here the CDR3 DNA reads TGTGCCAGCAGCGTATCGGGAAACTCTGGGGCCAACGTCCTGACTTTC. The full variable domain, with the rest looked up from reference TRBV9 and TRBJ2-6, is DSGVTQTPKHLITATGQRVTLRCSPRSGDLSVYWYQQSLDQGLQFLIQYYNGEERAKGNILERFSAQQFPDLHSELNLSSLELGDSALYFCASSVSGNSGANVLTFGAGSRLTVL.

The genes are TRBV13 and TRBJ2-3; 9 bases line up with TRBD1. CDR1 is PRHDT and CDR2 is FYEKMQ in the germline V gene (reference sequence). This CDR3 region has 16 residues. Germline trimming cut 5 bases from V and 1 base from J; bases unmatched to any gene: 7. As DNA, the CDR3 is TGTGCCAGCAGCGCAACGACAGGGGGAGGCACAGATACGCAGTATTTT. This encodes CASSATTGGGTDTQYF.

This chain connects TRBV28 to TRBJ1-2; 7 nucleotides match TRBD1. The CDR3 is made up of 12 amino acids. The trim removed 6 bases at V and 5 bases at J, leaving 3 bases unmatched. Germline CDR1 reads MDHEN; CDR2 reads SYDVKM. DNA of the CDR3: TGTGCCAGCAGCAAGGGGGCATATGGCTACACCTTC. This gives the protein CASSKGAYGYTF.

The V call is TRBV6-1, the J call TRBJ2-3; TRBD1 matches 8 bases. V lost 1 base and J lost 3; bases outside the gene matches: 6. Per germline, CDR1 MNHNS and CDR2 SASEGT. This CDR3 comprises 16 residues. This CDR3 is CASSEGIGQGTDTQYF. CDR3 sequence (DNA): TGTGCCAGCAGTGAAGGGATCGGACAGGGAACAGATACGCAGTATTTT.

This clone occurred once. Within the sample, other DNA sequences also encode this same CDR3. This CDR3 reads CASSLGTVGYEQYF. The CDR3 DNA reads as TGTGCCAGCAGTTTAGGTACGGTGGGCTACGAGCAGTACTTC. The rearrangement joins TRBV27 to TRBJ2-7; no clear D. The CDR3 is 14 amino acids. Germline CDR1 MNHEY, CDR2 SMNVEV (reference sequence). The V end lost 2 bases, the J end lost 3 bases, and 11 bases lay between the germline ends.